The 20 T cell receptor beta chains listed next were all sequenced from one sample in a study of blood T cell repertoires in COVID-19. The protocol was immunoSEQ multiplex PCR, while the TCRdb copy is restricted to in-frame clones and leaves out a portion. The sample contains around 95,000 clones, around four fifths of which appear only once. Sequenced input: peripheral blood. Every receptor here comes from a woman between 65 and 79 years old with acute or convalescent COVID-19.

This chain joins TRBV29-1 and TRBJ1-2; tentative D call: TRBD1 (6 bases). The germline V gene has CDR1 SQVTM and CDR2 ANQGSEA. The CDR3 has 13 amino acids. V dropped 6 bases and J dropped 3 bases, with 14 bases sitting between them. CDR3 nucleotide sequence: TGCAGCGTCAGAGGACAGACGCACTATGGCTACACCTTC. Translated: CSVRGQTHYGYTF.

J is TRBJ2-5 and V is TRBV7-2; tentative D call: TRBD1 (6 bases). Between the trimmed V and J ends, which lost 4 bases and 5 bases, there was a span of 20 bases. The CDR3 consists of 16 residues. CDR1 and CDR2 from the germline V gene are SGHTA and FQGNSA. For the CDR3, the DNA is TGTGCCAGCAGCTACCTACACAGGGTCGTACAGGAGACCCAGTACTTC. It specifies CASSYLHRVVQETQYF.

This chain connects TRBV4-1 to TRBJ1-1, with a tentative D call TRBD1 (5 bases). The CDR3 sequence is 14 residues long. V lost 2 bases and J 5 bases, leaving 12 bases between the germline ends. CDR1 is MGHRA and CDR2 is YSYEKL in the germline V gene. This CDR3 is CASSQTGEMTEAFF. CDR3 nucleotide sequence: TGCGCCAGCAGCCAAACGGGGGAGATGACTGAAGCTTTCTTT.

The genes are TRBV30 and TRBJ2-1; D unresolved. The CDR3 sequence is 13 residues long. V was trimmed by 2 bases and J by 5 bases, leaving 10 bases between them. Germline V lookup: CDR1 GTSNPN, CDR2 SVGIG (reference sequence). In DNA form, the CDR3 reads TGTGCCTGGAGTCGAGGCAGCCACAATGAGCAGTTCTTC. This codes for CAWSRGSHNEQFF.

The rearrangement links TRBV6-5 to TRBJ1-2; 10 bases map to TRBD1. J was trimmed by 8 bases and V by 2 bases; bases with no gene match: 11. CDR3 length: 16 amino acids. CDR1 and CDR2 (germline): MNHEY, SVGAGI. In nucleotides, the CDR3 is TGTGCCAGCAGTTACGGGACAGGGGCGTCTCAAGGAGGCTACACCTTC. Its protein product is CASSYGTGASQGGYTF.

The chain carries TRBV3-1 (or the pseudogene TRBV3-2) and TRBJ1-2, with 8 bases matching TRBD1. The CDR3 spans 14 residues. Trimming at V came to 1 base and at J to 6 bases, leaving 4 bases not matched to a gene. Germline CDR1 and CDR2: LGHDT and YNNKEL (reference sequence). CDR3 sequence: CASSQADRGNGYTF. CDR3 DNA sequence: TGTGCCAGCAGCCAAGCAGACAGGGGAAATGGCTACACCTTC.

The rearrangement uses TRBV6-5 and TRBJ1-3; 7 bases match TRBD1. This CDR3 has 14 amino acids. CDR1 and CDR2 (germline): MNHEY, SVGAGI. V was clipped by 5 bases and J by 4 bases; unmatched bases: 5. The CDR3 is CASSRTGAGNTIYF. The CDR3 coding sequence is TGTGCCAGCAGTCGAACAGGGGCGGGAAACACCATATATTTT.

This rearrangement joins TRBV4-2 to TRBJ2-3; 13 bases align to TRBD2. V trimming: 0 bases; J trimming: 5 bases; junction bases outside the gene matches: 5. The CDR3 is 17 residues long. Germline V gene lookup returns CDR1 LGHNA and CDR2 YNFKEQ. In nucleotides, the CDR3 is TGTGCCAGCAGCCAAGAACGGACTAGCGGGGGAAAAGATACGCAGTATTTT. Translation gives CASSQERTSGGKDTQYF.

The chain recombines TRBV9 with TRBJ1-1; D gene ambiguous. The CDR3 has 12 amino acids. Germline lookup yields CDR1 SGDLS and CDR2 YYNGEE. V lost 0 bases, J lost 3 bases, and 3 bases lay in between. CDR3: CASSVVDTEAFF. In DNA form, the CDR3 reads TGTGCCAGCAGCGTAGTCGACACTGAAGCTTTCTTT.

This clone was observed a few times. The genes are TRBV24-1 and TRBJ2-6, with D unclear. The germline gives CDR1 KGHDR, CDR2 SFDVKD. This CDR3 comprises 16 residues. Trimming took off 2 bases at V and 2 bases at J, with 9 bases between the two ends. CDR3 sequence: CATSDSIPPGANVLTF. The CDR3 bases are TGTGCCACCAGTGATTCCATCCCCCCTGGGGCCAACGTCCTGACTTTC.

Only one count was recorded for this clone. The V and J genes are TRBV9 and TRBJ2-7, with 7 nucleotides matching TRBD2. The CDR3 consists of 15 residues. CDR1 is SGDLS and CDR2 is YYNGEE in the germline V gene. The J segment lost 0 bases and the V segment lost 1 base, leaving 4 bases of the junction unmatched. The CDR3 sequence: CASSVRGDSSYEQYF. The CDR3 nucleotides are TGTGCCAGCAGCGTACGGGGGGATAGCTCCTACGAGCAGTACTTC. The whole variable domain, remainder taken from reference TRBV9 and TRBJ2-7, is DSGVTQTPKHLITATGQRVTLRCSPRSGDLSVYWYQQSLDQGLQFLIQYYNGEERAKGNILERFSAQQFPDLHSELNLSSLELGDSALYFCASSVRGDSSYEQYFGPGTRLTVT.

The CDR3, as DNA: TGTGCCAGCAGCACACAGGGGAACACTGAAGCTTTCTTT. It codes for CASSTQGNTEAFF. The chain has TRBV7-9 and TRBJ1-1; the D gene is possibly TRBD1 (6 bases). The CDR3 consists of 13 residues. V lost 5 bases and J lost 1, with 8 bases in between. CDR1 SEHNR and CDR2 FQNEAQ come from the germline V gene (reference sequence). The full variable domain, completed using reference TRBV7-9 and TRBJ1-1, is DTGVSQNPRHKITKRGQNVTFRCDPISEHNRLYWYRQTLGQGPEFLTYFQNEAQLEKSRLLSDRFSAERPKGSFSTLEIQRTEQGDSAMYLCASSTQGNTEAFFGQGTRLTVV.

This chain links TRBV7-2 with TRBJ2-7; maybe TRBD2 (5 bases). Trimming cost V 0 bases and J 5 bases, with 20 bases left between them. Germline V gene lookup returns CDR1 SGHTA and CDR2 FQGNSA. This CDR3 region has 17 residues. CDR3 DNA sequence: TGTGCCAGCAGCTTAGCCTCCTATAGAGCGGACCTAGACGAGCAGTACTTC. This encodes CASSLASYRADLDEQYF.

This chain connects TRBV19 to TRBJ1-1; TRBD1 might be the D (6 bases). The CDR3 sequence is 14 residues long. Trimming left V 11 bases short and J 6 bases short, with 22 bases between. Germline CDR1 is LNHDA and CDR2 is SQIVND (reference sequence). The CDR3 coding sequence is TGTGCCTGTAAGAAAGTACAGGGCTTCTCTGAAGCTTTCTTT. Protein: CACKKVQGFSEAFF.

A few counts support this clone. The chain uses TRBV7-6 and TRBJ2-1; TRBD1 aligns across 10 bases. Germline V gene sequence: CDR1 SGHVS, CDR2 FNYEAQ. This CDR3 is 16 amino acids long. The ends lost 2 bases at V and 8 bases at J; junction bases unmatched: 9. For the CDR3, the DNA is TGTGCCAGCAGCTTACTTGGACAGGGGGGTATAGATGAGCAGTTCTTC. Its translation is CASSLLGQGGIDEQFF.

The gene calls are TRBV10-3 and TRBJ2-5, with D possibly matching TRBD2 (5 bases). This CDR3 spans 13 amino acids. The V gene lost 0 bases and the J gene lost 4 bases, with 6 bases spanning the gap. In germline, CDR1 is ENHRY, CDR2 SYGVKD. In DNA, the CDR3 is TGTGCCATCAGTGAGTCCCTAGCAGAGACCCAGTACTTC. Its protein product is CAISESLAETQYF.

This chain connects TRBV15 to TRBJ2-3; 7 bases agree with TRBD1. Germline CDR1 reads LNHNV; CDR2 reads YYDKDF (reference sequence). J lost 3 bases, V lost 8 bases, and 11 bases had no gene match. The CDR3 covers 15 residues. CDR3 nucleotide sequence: TGTGCCACCCGGATACGACAGGGATTAACAGATACGCAGTATTTT. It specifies CATRIRQGLTDTQYF.

CDR3 amino acids: CASSPLGTDQTEAFF. The CDR3 coding sequence is TGTGCCAGCTCACCATTGGGGACAGACCAAACTGAAGCTTTCTTT. The rearrangement links TRBV18 to TRBJ1-1; 7 nucleotides match TRBD1. The CDR3 extends over 15 amino acids. V lost 2 bases, J lost 5 bases, and 8 bases stayed unmatched. In germline, CDR1 is KGHSH, CDR2 LQKENI.

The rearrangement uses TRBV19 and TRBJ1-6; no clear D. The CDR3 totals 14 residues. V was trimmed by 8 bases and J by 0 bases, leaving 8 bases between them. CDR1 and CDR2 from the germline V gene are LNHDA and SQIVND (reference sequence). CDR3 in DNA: TGTGCCAGTGGAGGGAGCTCCTATAATTCACCCCTCCACTTT. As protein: CASGGSSYNSPLHF.

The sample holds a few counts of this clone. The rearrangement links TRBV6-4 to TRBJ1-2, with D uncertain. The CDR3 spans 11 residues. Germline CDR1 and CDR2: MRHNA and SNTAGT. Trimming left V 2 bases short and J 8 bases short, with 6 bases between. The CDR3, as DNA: TGTGCCAGCAGTGACGCGGGGGGCTACACCTTC. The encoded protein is CASSDAGGYTF.